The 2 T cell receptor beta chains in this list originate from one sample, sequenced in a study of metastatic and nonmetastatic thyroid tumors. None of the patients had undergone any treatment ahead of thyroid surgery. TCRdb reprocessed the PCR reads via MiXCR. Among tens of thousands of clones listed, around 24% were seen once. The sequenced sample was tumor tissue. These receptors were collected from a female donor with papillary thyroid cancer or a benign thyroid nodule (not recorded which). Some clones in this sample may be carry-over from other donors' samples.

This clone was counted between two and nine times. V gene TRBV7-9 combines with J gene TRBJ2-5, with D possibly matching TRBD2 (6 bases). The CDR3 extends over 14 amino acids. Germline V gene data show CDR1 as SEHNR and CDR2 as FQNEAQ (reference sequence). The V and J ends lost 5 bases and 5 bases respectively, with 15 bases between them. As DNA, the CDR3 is TGTGCCAGCAGCCCATTGGGGGGTGGGGAGACCCAGTACTTC. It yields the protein CASSPLGGGETQYF.

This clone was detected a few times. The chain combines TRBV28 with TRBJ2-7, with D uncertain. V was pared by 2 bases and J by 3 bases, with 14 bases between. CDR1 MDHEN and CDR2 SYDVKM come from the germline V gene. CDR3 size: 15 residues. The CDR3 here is CASSLGRRIVYEQYF. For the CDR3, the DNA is TGTGCCAGCAGTTTAGGGCGGCGAATAGTCTACGAGCAGTACTTC.